These 23 T cell receptor beta chains were sequenced from one sample in a study of blood T cell repertoires in COVID-19. Clones were sequenced by immunoSEQ multiplex PCR, and TCRdb holds only the in-frame ones, with some missing. The sample has approximately 240,000 clones; 84% are singletons. The sequenced sample consisted of peripheral blood. The receptors derive from a woman aged 55 to 70 who had recovered from COVID-19.

The chain couples TRBV2 to TRBJ1-1, with D uncertain. Trimming shortened V by 6 bases and J by 5 bases, and 13 bases separated the two germline ends. CDR3 length equals 13 residues. Germline CDR1 reads SNHLY; CDR2 reads FYNNEI. The CDR3 spells CASRPTGWTEAFF. The CDR3 DNA follows: TGTGCCAGCAGACCCACGGGATGGACTGAAGCTTTCTTT.

DNA of the CDR3: TGCAGTGCCAGGGACAGGGCTGGAGCTTTCTTT. The encoded protein is CSARDRAGAFF. The chain joins TRBV20-1 to TRBJ1-1; TRBD1 agrees at 9 bases. This CDR3 has 11 residues. Germline V gene lookup returns CDR1 DFQATT and CDR2 SNEGSKA (reference sequence). After removal of 6 bases from V and 10 bases from J, the junction contained 6 bases not matched to a gene.

The V gene is TRBV12-3 or TRBV12-4, the J gene TRBJ2-7, with no clear D. V lost 0 bases and J 3 bases, leaving 3 bases between the germline ends. The CDR3 has 12 residues. CDR3 residues: CASSLAIYEQYF. The CDR3 DNA is TGTGCCAGCAGTTTAGCTATCTACGAGCAGTACTTC.

This clone is labeled as medium-sized. The chain uses TRBV30 and TRBJ2-7; 7 nucleotides match TRBD2. The CDR3 has 15 residues. Germline loops: CDR1 GTSNPN, CDR2 SVGIG (reference sequence). Trimming removed 0 bases from V and 1 base from J; junction bases left unmatched: 6. The CDR3 bases are TGTGCCTGGAGTGTAGGGAAGCGGGGTTCCTACGAGCAGTACTTC. Translation: CAWSVGKRGSYEQYF.

The chain couples TRBV28 to TRBJ2-6, with TRBD1 matching 8 bases. With V trimmed by 6 bases and J by 0 bases, 7 bases remained unmatched. The CDR3 contains 17 residues. Germline loops: CDR1 MDHEN, CDR2 SYDVKM. The CDR3 region is CASSSGTGGSGANVLTF. Here the CDR3 DNA reads TGTGCCAGCAGCTCGGGGACAGGCGGCTCTGGGGCCAACGTCCTGACTTTC.

There are a few counts of this clone. This chain uses TRBV5-1 with TRBJ2-3; 8 nucleotides agree with TRBD1. Unmatched junction bases numbered 3, after V lost 0 bases and J lost 3 bases. The CDR3 extends over 15 amino acids. Germline lookup yields CDR1 SGHRS and CDR2 YFSETQ. The CDR3 bases are TGCGCCAGCAGCTTGGGGACAGGGCGAACAGATACGCAGTATTTT. It is translated as CASSLGTGRTDTQYF.

The CDR3 loop reads CASSFRTGPNSPLHF. CDR3 sequence (DNA): TGTGCCAGCAGCTTCCGGACAGGACCCAATTCACCCCTCCACTTT. The chain couples TRBV7-8 to TRBJ1-6; 7 bases are a match to TRBD1. Trimming cost V 3 bases and J 7 bases; bases outside gene matches: 6. CDR1 and CDR2 from the germline V gene are SGHVS and FQNEAQ. The CDR3 is 15 amino acids. Variable domain in full (rest from reference TRBV7-8 and TRBJ1-6): GAGVSQSPRYKVAKRGQDVALRCDPISGHVSLFWYQQALGQGPEFLTYFQNEAQLDKSGLPSDRFFAERPEGSVSTLKIQRTQQEDSAVYLCASSFRTGPNSPLHFGNGTRLTVT.

The chain combines TRBV7-8 with TRBJ1-5; TRBD1 is a possible D gene (5 bases). The CDR3 loop spans 16 amino acids. Germline assignment: CDR1 SGHVS and CDR2 FQNEAQ. V shed 5 bases and J shed 6 bases, with 20 bases lying between them. CDR3 nucleotide sequence: TGTGCCAGCAGCCCGCTTCGTGGAGGGGTTGGTCAGCCCCAGCATTTT. Translation gives CASSPLRGGVGQPQHF.

CDR3 protein: CASSQGRTATGNTIYF. In DNA, the CDR3 is TGCGCCAGCAGCCAAGGGCGGACAGCAACTGGAAACACCATATATTTT. The chain combines TRBV4-1 with TRBJ1-3; maybe TRBD1 (6 bases). The CDR3 length is 16 residues. V was cut by 1 base and J by 2 bases, with 12 bases left in between. Germline values: CDR1 MGHRA, CDR2 YSYEKL.

The chain employs TRBV29-1 and TRBJ2-1; 15 bases line up with TRBD2. After removal of 0 bases from V and 6 bases from J, the junction contained 3 bases not matched to a gene. The CDR3 runs to 16 residues. Germline V gene lookup returns CDR1 SQVTM and CDR2 ANQGSEA. The CDR3: CSVEEGLAGGSNEQFF. In DNA form, the CDR3 reads TGCAGCGTTGAAGAGGGACTAGCGGGGGGTAGCAATGAGCAGTTCTTC.

The chain joins TRBV7-9 to TRBJ2-3; 12 nucleotides align to TRBD2. Per the germline V gene, CDR1 is SEHNR and CDR2 is FQNEAQ (reference sequence). J lost 2 bases, V lost 5 bases, and 11 bases had no gene match. The length of the CDR3 is 18 residues. The CDR3 spells CASSPRGPSGGATDTQYF. The DNA of the CDR3 is TGTGCCAGCAGCCCGCGGGGGCCTAGCGGGGGGGCCACAGATACGCAGTATTTT. Supplemented by reference TRBV7-9 and TRBJ2-3, the full variable domain reads DTGVSQNPRHKITKRGQNVTFRCDPISEHNRLYWYRQTLGQGPEFLTYFQNEAQLEKSRLLSDRFSAERPKGSFSTLEIQRTEQGDSAMYLCASSPRGPSGGATDTQYFGPGTRLTVL.

The CDR3 DNA sequence: TGTGCCAGCAGCTTAGGGAGAAGTCAGCCCCAGCATTTT. Encoded protein: CASSLGRSQPQHF. The chain carries TRBV7-2 and TRBJ1-5; unclear D gene. CDR1 is SGHTA and CDR2 is FQGNSA in the germline V gene. Trimming stripped 1 base from V and 6 bases from J, with 7 bases between. The CDR3 loop spans 13 amino acids.

The chain carries TRBV2 and TRBJ2-7; TRBD1 matches at 9 bases. The CDR3 is 15 residues long. Germline lookup yields CDR1 SNHLY and CDR2 FYNNEI. J lost 3 bases, V lost 7 bases, and 10 bases had no gene match. CDR3 amino acids: CASKTGQGPFYEQYF. CDR3 sequence (DNA): TGTGCCAGCAAGACAGGACAGGGGCCATTCTACGAGCAGTACTTC.

About this clone: Different DNA sequences within this sample yield the same CDR3. The gene calls are TRBV6-5 and TRBJ1-2; tentatively, D is TRBD1 (5 bases). Germline values: CDR1 MNHEY, CDR2 SVGAGI. The CDR3 covers 14 residues. Trimming shortened V by 3 bases and J by 2 bases, and 10 bases separated the two germline ends. This CDR3 reads CASSYSGGNYGYTF. In nucleotides, the CDR3 is TGTGCCAGCAGTTATTCGGGGGGAAACTATGGCTACACCTTC.

This clone was picked up one time. The chain recombines TRBV4-3 with TRBJ1-2; D not resolved. CDR1 is LGHNA and CDR2 is YSLEER in the germline V gene. The V end lost 0 bases, the J end lost 8 bases, and 7 bases lay between the germline ends. CDR3 length: 12 amino acids. DNA of the CDR3: TGCGCCAGCAGCCAAGATAATATAGGCTACACCTTC. Amino acid sequence: CASSQDNIGYTF.

The J gene is TRBJ1-4, the V gene TRBV3-1 (or the pseudogene TRBV3-2), with 7 bases fitting TRBD1. The CDR3 is made up of 16 amino acids. Losses at the gene ends were 0 bases for V and 8 bases for J; bases not matched to a gene: 9. Germline V gives CDR1 LGHDT, CDR2 YNNKEL (reference sequence). For the CDR3, the DNA is TGTGCCAGCAGCCAAGAGGCGAGGGGGCGGGAAGAAAAACTGTTTTTT. Protein sequence: CASSQEARGREEKLFF.

This chain joins TRBV10-3 and TRBJ1-2, with 7 bases matching TRBD1. The CDR3 loop spans 15 amino acids. Trimming took 0 bases from V and 6 from J; bases not matched to a gene: 7. Germline CDR1 reads ENHRY; CDR2 reads SYGVKD. This chain's CDR3 is CAISESGRGRDGYTF. The CDR3 region has the DNA TGTGCCATCAGTGAGTCAGGTAGGGGGCGAGATGGCTACACCTTC.

The chain couples TRBV30 to TRBJ2-3; TRBD2 agrees at 11 bases. V lost 7 bases to trimming and J lost 2 bases; unmatched junction nucleotides: 2. This CDR3 is built from 13 residues. From germline, CDR1 is GTSNPN and CDR2 SVGIG (reference sequence). For the CDR3, the DNA is TGTGCCTTTAGCGGGGGGGCCACAGATACGCAGTATTTT. As protein: CAFSGGATDTQYF.

In this sample, this clone turned up once. CDR3 in DNA: TGTGCCATCAGTGAGCGTACCGGACGACAGACCTACGAGCAGTACTTC. Translating gives CAISERTGRQTYEQYF. The chain uses TRBV10-3 and TRBJ2-7; TRBD1 might be the D (5 bases). The CDR3 runs 16 residues. From germline, CDR1 is ENHRY and CDR2 SYGVKD. The V and J ends lost 2 bases and 2 bases respectively, with 16 bases between them.

The chain employs TRBV2 and TRBJ2-7; TRBD1 aligns across 10 bases. From germline, CDR1 is SNHLY and CDR2 FYNNEI. This CDR3 is built from 14 residues. Germline trimming cut 6 bases from V and 3 bases from J; bases unmatched to any gene: 5. The CDR3 bases are TGTGCCAGCAGAAGACAGGGGGCCGACTACGAGCAGTACTTC. As protein: CASRRQGADYEQYF.

The gene calls are TRBV2 and TRBJ1-6; the D gene is possibly TRBD1 (5 bases). V was trimmed by 9 bases and J by 7 bases, leaving 13 bases between them. This CDR3 has 13 amino acids. Germline V gene lookup returns CDR1 SNHLY and CDR2 FYNNEI. CDR3 coding DNA: TGTGCCAGTAGGGGACTGACAAATTCACCCCTCCACTTT. Its protein is CASRGLTNSPLHF.

The chain has TRBV19 and TRBJ1-2; no firm D call. CDR1 is LNHDA and CDR2 is SQIVND in the germline V gene (reference sequence). The CDR3 is made up of 14 amino acids. V was clipped by 7 bases and J by 1 base, with 13 bases between them. CDR3 sequence: CASTSFRVNYGYTF. The CDR3 region has the DNA TGTGCCAGTACCTCCTTTCGGGTTAACTATGGCTACACCTTC.

The rearrangement links TRBV6-5 to TRBJ2-4; 10 nucleotides line up with TRBD1. Trimming removed 10 bases from V and 1 base from J; junction bases left unmatched: 4. Germline assignment: CDR1 MNHEY and CDR2 SVGAGI. The CDR3 runs 14 residues. The CDR3 nucleotides are TGTGCCAACAAGGGACAGGGGGCCAAAAACATTCAGTACTTC. It is translated as CANKGQGAKNIQYF.